The 22 T cell receptor beta chains presented below share a single source sample, sequenced in a study of graft-versus-host responses after intestinal transplantation. Assay: immunoSEQ multiplex PCR; the TCRdb copy retains only in-frame clones and omits some. This table has about 40,000 clones, about 90% appearing once. Sample: PBMCs, taken almost 320 days after intestinal transplant. Source of these receptors: a human patient who received an intestinal transplant, so some T cells may come from the graft donor.

The V gene is TRBV6-1, the J gene TRBJ1-5, with a weak D call TRBD1 (5 bases). The CDR3 runs to 15 residues. Deletions cut 5 bases from V and 1 base from J, with 12 bases between. The germline gives CDR1 MNHNS, CDR2 SASEGT. The CDR3 loop is CASSSRDSSNQPQHF. CDR3 sequence (DNA): TGTGCCAGCAGTAGCCGGGACTCAAGCAATCAGCCCCAGCATTTT.

The chain carries TRBV2 and TRBJ2-5; TRBD2 aligns across 14 bases. CDR3 length: 17 amino acids. Germline-derived CDR1 and CDR2 are SNHLY and FYNNEI. V was pared by 6 bases and J by 5 bases, with 11 bases of the junction left unmatched. CDR3 coding DNA: TGTGCCAGCAGCGCAGGGGGACTAGCGGGGGCCTGGGAGACCCAGTACTTC. Amino acid sequence: CASSAGGLAGAWETQYF.

The V gene is TRBV6-5, the J gene TRBJ2-1; possibly TRBD1 for D (5 bases). Germline values: CDR1 MNHEY, CDR2 SVGAGI. Trimming took off 2 bases at V and 0 bases at J, with 8 bases between the two ends. CDR3 length: 15 amino acids. The CDR3 protein is CASSYGQGSYNEQFF. DNA for the CDR3: TGTGCCAGCAGTTACGGGCAGGGCTCCTACAATGAGCAGTTCTTC.

The chain employs TRBV18 and TRBJ2-7, with 8 positions matching TRBD1. V dropped 3 bases and J dropped 1; count of bases not matched to a gene: 5. The CDR3 covers 15 residues. The germline gives CDR1 KGHSH, CDR2 LQKENI. CDR3 nucleotide sequence: TGTGCCAGCTCACCCGGGACAGGCCCATCCTACGAGCAGTACTTC. Encoded protein: CASSPGTGPSYEQYF.

The chain employs TRBV5-1 and TRBJ1-1; 8 bases are shared with TRBD1. CDR3 size: 15 residues. Germline V gene data show CDR1 as SGHRS and CDR2 as YFSETQ. The ends lost 4 bases at V and 1 base at J; junction bases unmatched: 6. The CDR3 nucleotides are TGCGCCAGCAGCAGCCCCGGGACAGGGAACACTGAAGCTTTCTTT. It codes for CASSSPGTGNTEAFF.

The V and J genes are TRBV7-9 and TRBJ2-1; no definite D call. Germline V gene lookup returns CDR1 SEHNR and CDR2 FQNEAQ (reference sequence). The V end lost 3 bases, the J end lost 12 bases, and 9 bases lay between the germline ends. CDR3 length equals 11 residues. CDR3 sequence (DNA): TGTGCCAGCAGCTTGGGATTTTTGCAGTTCTTC. Its protein product is CASSLGFLQFF.

The V and J genes are TRBV6-6 and TRBJ2-7; D remains ambiguous. CDR1 is MNHNY and CDR2 is SVGAGI in the germline V gene (reference sequence). V lost 2 bases and J 3 bases, leaving 11 bases between the germline ends. This CDR3 comprises 14 residues. The CDR3 sequence is CASSYRHLDYEQYF. In DNA, the CDR3 is TGTGCCAGCAGTTACCGCCATCTAGACTACGAGCAGTACTTC.

Only one count was recorded for this clone. This sequence joins TRBV7-8 and TRBJ2-1; D is undetermined. The V and J ends lost 8 bases and 2 bases respectively, with 4 bases between them. This CDR3 spans 11 amino acids. From germline, CDR1 is SGHVS and CDR2 FQNEAQ. The chain's CDR3 is CASCTYNEQFF. CDR3 nucleotides: TGTGCCAGCTGTACCTACAATGAGCAGTTCTTC.

This sequence joins TRBV7-2 and TRBJ1-1, with D maybe TRBD1 (6 bases). V lost 0 bases and J lost 8, with 13 bases in between. The CDR3 totals 14 residues. Germline V gene lookup returns CDR1 SGHTA and CDR2 FQGNSA. The CDR3 is CASSLAWGGEEAFF. In DNA form, the CDR3 reads TGTGCCAGCAGCTTAGCGTGGGGGGGCGAGGAAGCTTTCTTT. The whole variable domain, remainder taken from reference TRBV7-2 and TRBJ1-1, is GAGVSQSPSNKVTEKGKDVELRCDPISGHTALYWYRQSLGQGLEFLIYFQGNSAPDKSGLPSDRFSAERTGGSVSTLTIQRTQQEDSAVYLCASSLAWGGEEAFFGQGTRLTVV.

J is TRBJ2-5 and V is TRBV16; 12 bases align to TRBD2. The CDR3 spans 16 residues. Germline CDR1 reads KGHSY; CDR2 reads FQNENV. Germline trimming cut 4 bases from V and 4 bases from J; bases unmatched to any gene: 7. The CDR3 is CASSPPSLAGGETQYF. The CDR3 bases are TGTGCCAGCAGCCCCCCTTCACTAGCGGGAGGAGAGACCCAGTACTTC. The whole variable domain, remainder taken from reference TRBV16 and TRBJ2-5, is GEEVAQTPKHLVRGEGQKAKLYCAPIKGHSYVFWYQQVLKNEFKFLISFQNENVFDETGMPKERFSAKCLPNSPCSLEIQATKLEDSAVYFCASSPPSLAGGETQYFGPGTRLLVL.

Here the CDR3 DNA reads TGTGCCAGCAGCCCACCTAGGGAGACCCAGTACTTC. This translates into CASSPPRETQYF. V is TRBV7-2 and J is TRBJ2-5; no clear D gene. Germline assignment: CDR1 SGHTA and CDR2 FQGNSA. V lost 5 bases, J lost 5 bases, and 9 bases lay in between. CDR3 length: 12 amino acids.

The chain uses TRBV28 and TRBJ2-7, with D possibly being TRBD2 (5 bases). CDR3 length equals 14 residues. The germline CDR1 and CDR2 sequences are MDHEN and SYDVKM. Trimming cost V 5 bases and J 2 bases, with 13 bases left between them. CDR3 sequence reads: CASSPREGPYEQYF. As DNA, the CDR3 is TGTGCCAGCAGTCCCCGGGAAGGGCCCTACGAGCAGTACTTC.

This chain connects TRBV6-4 to TRBJ2-1; perhaps TRBD2 as D (7 bases). This CDR3 has 15 amino acids. Looked up from germline, CDR1 is MRHNA and CDR2 is SNTAGT. V was clipped by 4 bases and J by 0 bases, with 10 bases between them. The CDR3 DNA follows: TGTGCCAGCAGTGTAGGGGGGGCCTCCTACAATGAGCAGTTCTTC. It yields the protein CASSVGGASYNEQFF.

This chain joins TRBV21-1 and TRBJ1-1. TRBV21-1 is tagged as a pseudogene. This CDR3 has 10 amino acids. In nucleotides, the CDR3 is TGTGCCAGCAGCAAAGCGACTCCCCCTTTT. It is translated as CASSKATPPF.

V gene TRBV7-2 combines with J gene TRBJ2-5; 8 bases map to TRBD2. Germline V lookup: CDR1 SGHTA, CDR2 FQGNSA. With 3 bases clipped from V and 5 bases from J, the junction kept 2 bases outside the gene matches. The CDR3 has 13 amino acids. CDR3 loop: CASSLASGETQYF. The DNA of the CDR3 is TGTGCCAGCAGCTTGGCTAGCGGGGAGACCCAGTACTTC.

The V and J genes are TRBV21-1 and TRBJ2-4; the D call in the table, TRBD1, was not verified against the DNA. TRBV21-1 is shown as a pseudogene. This CDR3 contains 15 residues. CDR3 sequence reads: CASILIRGVNSIQYF. The CDR3 bases are TGTGCCAGCATACTAATCAGGGGTGTCAACAGTATTCAGTACTTC.

The chain joins TRBV4-2 to TRBJ1-1; possible D gene TRBD1, 6 bases. This CDR3 region has 14 residues. Germline V CDR1 and CDR2: LGHNA, YNFKEQ. The V end was cut by 7 bases, the J end by 1 base, with 13 bases between. The CDR3 DNA reads as TGTGCCAGCAACCTACAGGGCCAGAACACTGAAGCTTTCTTT. Residues: CASNLQGQNTEAFF.

The chain recombines TRBV12-5 with TRBJ2-1; weak D call: TRBD1 (6 bases). Germline CDR1 LGHNT, CDR2 FRNRAP. V lost 1 base and J 5 bases, leaving 12 bases between the germline ends. The CDR3 runs 15 residues. The CDR3 DNA follows: TGTGCTAGTGGTTTGGGACAGGCAGTAAACAATGAGCAGTTCTTC. Translated: CASGLGQAVNNEQFF.

This CDR3 is CASSYIFETGELFF. For the CDR3, the DNA is TGTGCCAGCAGTTACATTTTCGAGACCGGGGAGCTGTTTTTT. V usage is TRBV6-6 and J usage is TRBJ2-2; D gene ambiguous. Germline CDR1 MNHNY, CDR2 SVGAGI (reference sequence). Trimming took off 2 bases at V and 5 bases at J, with 9 bases between the two ends. The CDR3 loop spans 14 amino acids.

The table lists this clone with a count of one. The chain employs TRBV5-1 and TRBJ2-2; tentatively, D is TRBD2 (5 bases). V lost 0 bases and J 8 bases, leaving 20 bases between the germline ends. CDR1 and CDR2 from the germline V gene are SGHRS and YFSETQ. This CDR3 spans 17 amino acids. The CDR3 here is CASSLAPQRTSGGELFF. CDR3 in DNA: TGCGCCAGCAGCTTGGCCCCACAGAGAACATCGGGAGGGGAGCTGTTTTTT.

V usage is TRBV7-2 and J usage is TRBJ1-2; D is possibly TRBD1 (6 bases). Germline V gene data show CDR1 as SGHTA and CDR2 as FQGNSA. The CDR3 loop spans 14 amino acids. V was clipped by 4 bases and J by 5 bases, with 14 bases between them. The CDR3 sequence: CASSSPRGGYGYTF. The CDR3 DNA reads as TGTGCCAGCAGCTCCCCACGAGGGGGGTATGGCTACACCTTC.

The CDR3 DNA reads as TGTGCCAGCAGCAATGGAGTGAACACTGAAGCTTTCTTT. It specifies CASSNGVNTEAFF. This chain links TRBV21-1 with TRBJ1-1. TRBV21-1 is a pseudogene. There are 13 residues in the CDR3.